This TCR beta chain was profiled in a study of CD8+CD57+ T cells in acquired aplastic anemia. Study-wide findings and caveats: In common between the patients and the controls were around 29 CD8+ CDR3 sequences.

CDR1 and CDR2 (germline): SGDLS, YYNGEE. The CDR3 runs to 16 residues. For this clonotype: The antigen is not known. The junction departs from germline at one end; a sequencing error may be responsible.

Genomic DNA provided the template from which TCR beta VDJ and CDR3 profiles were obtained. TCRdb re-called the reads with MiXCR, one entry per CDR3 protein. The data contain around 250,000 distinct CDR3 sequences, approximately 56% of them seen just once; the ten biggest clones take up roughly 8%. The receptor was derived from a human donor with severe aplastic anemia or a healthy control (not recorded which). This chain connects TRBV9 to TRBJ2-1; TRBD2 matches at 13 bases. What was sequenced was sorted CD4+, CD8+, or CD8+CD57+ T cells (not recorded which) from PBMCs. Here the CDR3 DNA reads TGCGCCAGCAGCGGACTAGCGGGGGCTTTTGGGTCTGAGCAGTTCTTC. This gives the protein CASSGLAGAFGSEQFF.